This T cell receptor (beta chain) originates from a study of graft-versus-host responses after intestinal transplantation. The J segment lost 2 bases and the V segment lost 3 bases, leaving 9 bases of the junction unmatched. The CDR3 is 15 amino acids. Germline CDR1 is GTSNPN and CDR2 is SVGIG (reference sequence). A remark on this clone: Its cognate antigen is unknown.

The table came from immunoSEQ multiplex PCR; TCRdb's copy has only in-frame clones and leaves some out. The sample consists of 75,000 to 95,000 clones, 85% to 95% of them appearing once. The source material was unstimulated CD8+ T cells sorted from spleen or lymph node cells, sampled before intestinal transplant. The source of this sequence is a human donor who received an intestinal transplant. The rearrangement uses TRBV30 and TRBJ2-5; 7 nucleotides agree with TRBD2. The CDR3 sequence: CAWSLLGGLQETQYF. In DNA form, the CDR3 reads TGTGCCTGGAGCTTACTCGGGGGACTACAAGAGACCCAGTACTTC.